A selection of T cell receptor beta chains follows, all from one sample in a study of blood T cell repertoires in COVID-19. Clones were sequenced by immunoSEQ multiplex PCR, and TCRdb holds only the in-frame ones, with some missing. The table lists about 240,000 clones, around 82% of them singletons. The sequencing input was peripheral blood. These receptors were taken from a woman in her seventies with acute or convalescent COVID-19. Each CDR3 is given with its conserved first and last residue. D genes are given only for firm matches. Only some rows state a clone size, as once, few, many or a class for expanded clones.

cdr3_length: 17
clone_size: .
v_call: TRBV9
d_call: TRBD2
j_call: TRBJ2-1
cdr3_aa: CASSAGTSGPIDNEQFF
cdr3_nt: TGTGCCAGCAGCGCAGGGACTAGCGGTCCAATTGACAATGAGCAGTTCTTC

cdr3_length: 15
clone_size: .
v_call: TRBV5-1
d_call: TRBD1
j_call: TRBJ1-1
cdr3_aa: CASSDPTGPSNEAFF
cdr3_nt: TGCGCCAGCAGCGATCCGACAGGGCCTTCCAATGAAGCTTTCTTT

cdr3_length: 14
clone_size: .
v_call: TRBV3-1/TRBV3-2
d_call: TRBD2
j_call: TRBJ2-5
cdr3_aa: CASSPLGGQETQYF
cdr3_nt: TGTGCCAGCAGCCCGCTGGGGGGGCAAGAGACCCAGTACTTC

cdr3_length: 14
clone_size: .
v_call: TRBV6-5
d_call: .
j_call: TRBJ1-6
cdr3_aa: CASRVSEGASPLHF
cdr3_nt: TGTGCCAGCAGAGTTTCAGAAGGGGCTTCACCCCTCCACTTT

cdr3_length: 14
clone_size: .
v_call: TRBV27
d_call: .
j_call: TRBJ1-5
cdr3_aa: CASSTTAKGQMMHF
cdr3_nt: TGTGCCAGCAGTACCACCGCGAAAGGACAAATGATGCATTTT

cdr3_length: 14
clone_size: .
v_call: TRBV5-4
d_call: .
j_call: TRBJ1-2
cdr3_aa: CASSESGTSYGYTF
cdr3_nt: TGTGCCAGCAGCGAATCCGGGACAAGCTATGGCTACACCTTC

cdr3_length: 17
clone_size: .
v_call: TRBV19
d_call: .
j_call: TRBJ1-4
cdr3_aa: CASSIRKGSWENEKLFF
cdr3_nt: TGTGCCAGTAGTATTCGGAAGGGATCCTGGGAGAATGAAAAACTGTTTTTT

cdr3_length: 15
clone_size: .
v_call: TRBV3-1/TRBV3-2
d_call: TRBD1
j_call: TRBJ1-2
cdr3_aa: CASSWGQPRVYGYTF
cdr3_nt: TGTGCCAGCAGCTGGGGACAGCCCCGGGTCTATGGCTACACCTTC

cdr3_length: 13
clone_size: .
v_call: TRBV6-5
d_call: TRBD1
j_call: TRBJ1-1
cdr3_aa: CASKGQGNTEAFF
cdr3_nt: TGTGCCAGTAAGGGACAGGGTAACACTGAAGCTTTCTTT

cdr3_length: 15
clone_size: .
v_call: TRBV5-1
d_call: .
j_call: TRBJ2-7
cdr3_aa: CASSFAPGTAREQYF
cdr3_nt: TGCGCCAGCAGCTTTGCCCCAGGGACTGCTCGCGAGCAGTACTTC

cdr3_length: 16
clone_size: .
v_call: TRBV7-8
d_call: .
j_call: TRBJ1-4
cdr3_aa: CASSFDRPANGGKLFF
cdr3_nt: TGTGCCAGCAGCTTTGACAGACCCGCGAACGGTGGAAAACTGTTTTTT

cdr3_length: 14
clone_size: once
v_call: TRBV5-1
d_call: TRBD1
j_call: TRBJ2-5
cdr3_aa: CASSYRDSKETQYF
cdr3_nt: TGCGCCAGCAGCTACCGGGACAGTAAGGAGACCCAGTACTTC

cdr3_length: 15
clone_size: .
v_call: TRBV18
d_call: .
j_call: TRBJ2-5
cdr3_aa: CASSLRPGNQETQYF
cdr3_nt: TGTGCCAGCTCACTGCGTCCAGGTAACCAAGAGACCCAGTACTTC

cdr3_length: 12
clone_size: .
v_call: TRBV30
d_call: TRBD1
j_call: TRBJ1-2
cdr3_aa: CAWTRQGIGYTF
cdr3_nt: TGTGCCTGGACCCGACAGGGTATTGGCTACACCTTC

cdr3_length: 15
clone_size: .
v_call: TRBV12-5
d_call: .
j_call: TRBJ1-1
cdr3_aa: CASGLVMSGDTEAFF
cdr3_nt: TGTGCTAGTGGTTTGGTAATGTCAGGGGACACTGAAGCTTTCTTT

cdr3_length: 16
clone_size: .
v_call: TRBV5-1
d_call: .
j_call: TRBJ1-5
cdr3_aa: CASSRRPQGPNQPQHF
cdr3_nt: TGCGCCAGCAGCCGGCGGCCCCAGGGGCCCAATCAGCCCCAGCATTTT

cdr3_length: 16
clone_size: once
v_call: TRBV28
d_call: .
j_call: TRBJ2-2
cdr3_aa: CASSFEQASYTGELFF
cdr3_nt: TGTGCCAGCAGTTTCGAGCAGGCCTCCTACACCGGGGAGCTGTTTTTT

cdr3_length: 12
clone_size: .
v_call: TRBV7-2
d_call: .
j_call: TRBJ1-1
cdr3_aa: CASSLAIGAGSF
cdr3_nt: TGTGCCAGCAGCTTAGCCATCGGTGCAGGGTCCTTT

cdr3_length: 13
clone_size: .
v_call: TRBV4-3
d_call: .
j_call: TRBJ2-5
cdr3_aa: CASSRGERETQYF
cdr3_nt: TGCGCCAGCAGCCGCGGGGAGAGGGAGACCCAGTACTTC

cdr3_length: 14
clone_size: few
v_call: TRBV10-3
d_call: .
j_call: TRBJ1-2
cdr3_aa: CAISTAKLAYGYTF
cdr3_nt: TGTGCCATCAGCACGGCGAAACTAGCCTATGGCTACACCTTC

cdr3_length: 14
clone_size: .
v_call: TRBV4-2
d_call: .
j_call: TRBJ1-5
cdr3_aa: CASSPQDSNQPQHF
cdr3_nt: TGTGCCAGCAGCCCCCAGGATAGCAATCAGCCCCAGCATTTT

cdr3_length: 13
clone_size: .
v_call: TRBV7-9
d_call: .
j_call: TRBJ1-1
cdr3_aa: CASSLYTNTEAFF
cdr3_nt: TGTGCCAGCAGCTTATATACAAACACTGAAGCTTTCTTT